The clone carrying this T cell receptor (beta chain) was seen at least ten times. Antigen: not known. By 5'RACE with 10-nucleotide random UMIs, the cDNA was made. TCRdb processed the 5' RACE reads anew with MiXCR; each CDR3 protein has one entry. Of around 33,000 distinct CDR3 sequences detected, approximately 24% appear once; the ten largest clones hold 30%. Input was roughly 1 million sorted T cells, either CD4+ or CD8+. Germline V lookup: CDR1 MNHNY, CDR2 SVGAGI (reference sequence). The CDR3 is made up of 16 amino acids. Trimming cost V 8 bases and J 2 bases, with 21 bases left between them. The data are from a study of neurological immune-mediated disorders. Study-level findings and limits: HTLV-1-associated myelopathy had the most TCR clonal expansion, while multiple sclerosis had the least, a level that fell below healthy controls. No CDR3 amino acid sequences recurred among expanded clones across subjects, suggesting private repertoires in all groups.

The chain combines TRBV6-6 with TRBJ1-2, with D perhaps matching TRBD1 (5 bases). Sequences were obtained from CD4+ T cells from blood. The TCR was taken from a man in his fifties or sixties with HTLV-1-associated myelopathy (HAM/TSP). CDR3: CASGTPAGKGNYGYTF. CDR3 coding DNA: TGTGCCAGCGGGACCCCGGCAGGGAAGGGGAACTATGGCTACACCTTC.